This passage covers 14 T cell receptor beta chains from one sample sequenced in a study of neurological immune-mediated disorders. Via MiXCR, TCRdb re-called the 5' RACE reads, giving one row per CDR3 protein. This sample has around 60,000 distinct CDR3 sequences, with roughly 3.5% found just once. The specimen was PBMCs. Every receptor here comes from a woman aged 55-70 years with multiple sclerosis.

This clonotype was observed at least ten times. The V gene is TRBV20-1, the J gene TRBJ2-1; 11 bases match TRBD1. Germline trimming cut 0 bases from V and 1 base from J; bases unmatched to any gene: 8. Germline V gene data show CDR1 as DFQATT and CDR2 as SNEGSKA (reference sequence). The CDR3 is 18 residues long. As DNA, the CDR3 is TGCAGTGCTAGAGATCGAGGGACAGGGGGTACATCCTACAATGAGCAGTTCTTC. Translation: CSARDRGTGGTSYNEQFF.

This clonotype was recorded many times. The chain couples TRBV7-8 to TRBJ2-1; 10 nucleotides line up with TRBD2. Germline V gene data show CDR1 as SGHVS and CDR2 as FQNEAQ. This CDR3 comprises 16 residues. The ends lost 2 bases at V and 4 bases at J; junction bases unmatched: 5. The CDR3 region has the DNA TGTGCCAGCAGCTTAAGCATAGCGGGAGGTTACAATGAGCAGTTCTTC. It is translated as CASSLSIAGGYNEQFF.

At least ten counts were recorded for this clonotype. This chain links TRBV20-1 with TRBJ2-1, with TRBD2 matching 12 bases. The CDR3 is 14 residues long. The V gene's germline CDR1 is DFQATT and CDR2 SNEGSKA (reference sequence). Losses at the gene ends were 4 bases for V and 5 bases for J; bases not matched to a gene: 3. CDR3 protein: CSATSGGAHNEQFF. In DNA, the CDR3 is TGCAGTGCTACTAGCGGGGGGGCCCACAATGAGCAGTTCTTC.

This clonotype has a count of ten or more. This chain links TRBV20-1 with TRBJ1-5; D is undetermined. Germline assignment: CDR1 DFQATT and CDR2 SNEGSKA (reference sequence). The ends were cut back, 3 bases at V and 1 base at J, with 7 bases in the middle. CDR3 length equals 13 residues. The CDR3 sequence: CSASADSNQPQHF. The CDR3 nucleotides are TGCAGTGCTAGCGCAGACAGCAATCAGCCCCAGCATTTT.

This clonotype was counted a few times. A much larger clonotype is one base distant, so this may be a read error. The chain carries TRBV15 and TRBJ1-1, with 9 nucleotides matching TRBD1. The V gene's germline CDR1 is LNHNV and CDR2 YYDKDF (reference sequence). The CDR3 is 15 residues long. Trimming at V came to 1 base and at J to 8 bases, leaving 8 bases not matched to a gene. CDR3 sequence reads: CATSRAGRTGEEAFF. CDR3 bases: TGTGCCACCAGCAGAGCTGGCCGGACAGGGGAAGAAGCTTTCTTT.

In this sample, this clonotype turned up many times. Here the CDR3 DNA reads TGTGCCAGCAGCTTGGAGACAGATACGCAGTATTTT. This sequence encodes CASSLETDTQYF. The chain joins TRBV5-6 to TRBJ2-3, with D hard to call. The V gene lost 0 bases and the J gene lost 3 bases, with 2 bases spanning the gap. This CDR3 contains 12 residues. Looked up from germline, CDR1 is SGHDT and CDR2 is YYEEEE.

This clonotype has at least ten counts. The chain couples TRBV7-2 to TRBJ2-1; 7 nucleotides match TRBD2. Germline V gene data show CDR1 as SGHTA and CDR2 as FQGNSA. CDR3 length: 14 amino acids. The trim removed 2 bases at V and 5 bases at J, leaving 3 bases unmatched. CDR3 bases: TGTGCCAGCAGCTTACGGCGGGGGAACAATGAGCAGTTCTTC. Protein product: CASSLRRGNNEQFF.

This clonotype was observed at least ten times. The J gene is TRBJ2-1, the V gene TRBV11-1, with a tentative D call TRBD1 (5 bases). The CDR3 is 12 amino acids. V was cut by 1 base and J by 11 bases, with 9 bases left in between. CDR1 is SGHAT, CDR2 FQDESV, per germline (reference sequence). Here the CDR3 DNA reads TGTGCCAGCAGCTTAGAGGGGCAGAAGCAGTTCTTC. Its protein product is CASSLEGQKQFF.

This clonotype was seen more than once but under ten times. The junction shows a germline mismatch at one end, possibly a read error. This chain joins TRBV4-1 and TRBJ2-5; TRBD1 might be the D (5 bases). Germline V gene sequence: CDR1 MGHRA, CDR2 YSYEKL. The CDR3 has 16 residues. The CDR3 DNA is TGCGCCAGCAGCCAAGGTCCCCAGGGCCTTCAAGAGAACCAGTACTTC. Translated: CASSQGPQGLQENQYF.

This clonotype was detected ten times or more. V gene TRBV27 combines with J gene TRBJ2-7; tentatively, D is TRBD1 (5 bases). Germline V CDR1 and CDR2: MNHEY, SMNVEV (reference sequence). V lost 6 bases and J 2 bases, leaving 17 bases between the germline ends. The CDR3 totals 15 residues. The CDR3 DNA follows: TGTGCCAGCAGCCAAAAGGGGCTAGGGACCTACGAGCAGTACTTC. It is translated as CASSQKGLGTYEQYF.

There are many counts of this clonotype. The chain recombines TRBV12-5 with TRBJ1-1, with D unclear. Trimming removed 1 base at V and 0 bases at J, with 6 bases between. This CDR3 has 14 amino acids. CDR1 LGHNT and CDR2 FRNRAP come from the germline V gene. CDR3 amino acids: CASGLGRMNTEAFF. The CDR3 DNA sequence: TGTGCTAGTGGTTTGGGTCGGATGAACACTGAAGCTTTCTTT.

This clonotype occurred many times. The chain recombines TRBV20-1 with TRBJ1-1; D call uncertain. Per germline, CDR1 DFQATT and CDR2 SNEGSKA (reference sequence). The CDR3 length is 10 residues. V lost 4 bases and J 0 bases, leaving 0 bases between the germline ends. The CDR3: CSAMNTEAFF. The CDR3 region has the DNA TGCAGTGCTATGAACACTGAAGCTTTCTTT.

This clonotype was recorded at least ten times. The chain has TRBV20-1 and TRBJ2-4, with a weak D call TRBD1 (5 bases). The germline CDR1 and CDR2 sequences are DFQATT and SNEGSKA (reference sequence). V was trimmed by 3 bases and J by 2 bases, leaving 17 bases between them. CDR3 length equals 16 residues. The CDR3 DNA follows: TGCAGTGCTAGGCCAGTCAAAGGGGCTTCCAAAAACATTCAGTACTTC. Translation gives CSARPVKGASKNIQYF.

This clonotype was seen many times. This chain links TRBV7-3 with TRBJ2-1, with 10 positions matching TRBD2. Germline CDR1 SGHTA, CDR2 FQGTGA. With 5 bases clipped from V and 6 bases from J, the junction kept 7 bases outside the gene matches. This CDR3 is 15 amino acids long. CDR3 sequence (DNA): TGTGCCAGCAGCCTGAGCGGGGGGGCGTTCAATGAGCAGTTCTTC. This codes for CASSLSGGAFNEQFF. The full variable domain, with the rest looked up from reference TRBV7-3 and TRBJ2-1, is GAGVSQTPSNKVTEKGKYVELRCDPISGHTALYWYRQSLGQGPEFLIYFQGTGAADDSGLPNDRFFAVRPEGSVSTLKIQRTERGDSAVYLCASSLSGGAFNEQFFGPGTRLTVL.